One and the same sample provided the 22 T cell receptor beta chains below, sequenced in a study of T cell responses to AZD1222 COVID-19 vaccine. Clones were sequenced by immunoSEQ multiplex PCR, and TCRdb holds only the in-frame ones, with some missing. This sample has 95,000 to 110,000 clones, with about 85% found just once. The sample consisted of peripheral blood, taken 28 days after the second AZD1222 dose. All receptors come from an adult who received the AZD1222 COVID-19 vaccine.

The genes are TRBV9 and TRBJ1-1, with 7 bases lining up with TRBD1. CDR1 and CDR2 from the germline V gene are SGDLS and YYNGEE. The length of the CDR3 is 18 residues. Germline trimming cut 2 bases from V and 0 bases from J; bases unmatched to any gene: 13. The CDR3 spells CASSVLGPQDRMNTEAFF. DNA of the CDR3: TGTGCCAGCAGCGTCCTGGGTCCACAGGACAGGATGAACACTGAAGCTTTCTTT.

The gene calls are TRBV19 and TRBJ2-3; D is tentatively TRBD1 or TRBD2 (6 bases each). V was trimmed by 7 bases and J by 4 bases, leaving 15 bases between them. CDR3 length: 14 residues. Per germline, CDR1 LNHDA and CDR2 SQIVND (reference sequence). The CDR3 reads CASNRGRDADTQYF. The CDR3 coding sequence is TGTGCCAGTAACCGGGGGCGCGATGCAGATACGCAGTATTTT. The full variable domain, with the rest looked up from reference TRBV19 and TRBJ2-3, is DGGITQSPKYLFRKEGQNVTLSCEQNLNHDAMYWYRQDPGQGLRLIYYSQIVNDFQKGDIAEGYSVSREKKESFPLTVTSAQKNPTAFYLCASNRGRDADTQYFGPGTRLTVL.

V and J are TRBV19 and TRBJ1-2; D remains ambiguous. Trimming stripped 5 bases from V and 1 base from J, with 11 bases between. The germline V gene has CDR1 LNHDA and CDR2 SQIVND (reference sequence). The CDR3 loop spans 14 amino acids. CDR3 loop: CASSRQPINYGYTF. In DNA form, the CDR3 reads TGTGCCAGTAGTCGGCAGCCTATTAACTATGGCTACACCTTC.

The chain carries TRBV4-1 and TRBJ1-2, with 10 nucleotides matching TRBD1. V trimming: 1 base; J trimming: 4 bases; junction bases outside the gene matches: 0. The CDR3 spans 14 residues. Per germline, CDR1 MGHRA and CDR2 YSYEKL. CDR3 protein: CASSQGTGGYGYTF. As DNA, the CDR3 is TGCGCCAGCAGCCAAGGGACAGGGGGCTATGGCTACACCTTC.

J is TRBJ2-3 and V is TRBV15, with a possible D match to TRBD2 (5 bases). Per the germline V gene, CDR1 is LNHNV and CDR2 is YYDKDF (reference sequence). The length of the CDR3 is 14 residues. The germline V and J ends were trimmed by 7 bases and 3 bases, with 14 bases remaining between them. The CDR3 nucleotides are TGTGCCACCACACACAGCCGAGGGACAGATACGCAGTATTTT. Translating gives CATTHSRGTDTQYF.

The chain couples TRBV24-1 to TRBJ1-2; D gene ambiguous. The CDR3 extends over 13 amino acids. Germline V gene sequence: CDR1 KGHDR, CDR2 SFDVKD. Trimming cost V 5 bases and J 3 bases, with 9 bases left between them. Written as DNA, the CDR3 is TGTGCCACCAGTGTAGACGGACACTATGGCTACACCTTC. Translation gives CATSVDGHYGYTF.

This clone was detected only a few times. The chain joins TRBV7-9 to TRBJ1-5, with D maybe TRBD1 (6 bases). The CDR3 is 15 residues long. Trimming cost V 4 bases and J 5 bases, with 15 bases left between them. Germline-derived CDR1 and CDR2 are SEHNR and FQNEAQ (reference sequence). CDR3 sequence (DNA): TGTGCCAGCAGCTCACAAGGGGGGGGGCATCAGCCCCAGCATTTT. Translating gives CASSSQGGGHQPQHF.

The rearrangement uses TRBV28 and TRBJ1-5; D gene unclear. The CDR3 runs to 13 residues. V dropped 6 bases and J dropped 0 bases, with 6 bases sitting between them. CDR1 is MDHEN, CDR2 SYDVKM, per germline. The CDR3: CASRMYSNQPQHF. The CDR3 coding sequence is TGTGCCAGCAGGATGTATAGCAATCAGCCCCAGCATTTT.

This sequence joins TRBV7-2 and TRBJ1-2; possibly TRBD1 for D (5 bases). This CDR3 is 14 amino acids long. Trimming removed 4 bases from V and 4 bases from J, with 13 bases in between. CDR1 is SGHTA, CDR2 FQGNSA, per germline. The CDR3 nucleotides read TGTGCCAGCAGCTCGGGACGAGATTTCTATGGCTACACCTTC. This encodes CASSSGRDFYGYTF. The complete variable domain, with remaining parts taken from reference TRBV7-2 and TRBJ1-2, reads GAGVSQSPSNKVTEKGKDVELRCDPISGHTALYWYRQSLGQGLEFLIYFQGNSAPDKSGLPSDRFSAERTGGSVSTLTIQRTQQEDSAVYLCASSSGRDFYGYTFGSGTRLTVV.

This clone has a handful of counts. Written as DNA, the CDR3 is TGTGCCAGAAGCTACGACCCAGGGAGGGAAAAACTGTTTTTT. The encoded protein is CARSYDPGREKLFF. The V and J genes are TRBV7-5 and TRBJ1-4. TRBV7-5 is assigned pseudogene status. There are 14 residues in the CDR3.

The chain combines TRBV2 with TRBJ1-1; D gene unclear. CDR3 length: 13 amino acids. The germline CDR1 and CDR2 sequences are SNHLY and FYNNEI. V dropped 2 bases and J dropped 8 bases, with 12 bases sitting between them. For the CDR3, the DNA is TGTGCCAGCAGTGAATTTACCCCCCCCGAAGCTTTCTTT. It yields the protein CASSEFTPPEAFF.

A few counts support this clone. The rearrangement joins TRBV30 to TRBJ1-5; D unclear. V lost 4 bases and J lost 2, with 18 bases in between. CDR3 length equals 16 residues. Germline V CDR1 and CDR2: GTSNPN, SVGIG (reference sequence). The CDR3 sequence is CAWTPHFDRGNQPQHF. CDR3 DNA sequence: TGTGCCTGGACACCCCACTTTGACCGGGGCAATCAGCCCCAGCATTTT.

The chain recombines TRBV19 with TRBJ2-2; D gene unclear. Germline CDR1 and CDR2: LNHDA and SQIVND (reference sequence). There are 13 residues in the CDR3. Deletions cut 3 bases from V and 4 bases from J, with 6 bases between. DNA of the CDR3: TGTGCCAGTAGTATCGGGTTCACCGGGGAGCTGTTTTTT. Amino acids: CASSIGFTGELFF. Full variable domain (outside the CDR3, taken from reference TRBV19 and TRBJ2-2): DGGITQSPKYLFRKEGQNVTLSCEQNLNHDAMYWYRQDPGQGLRLIYYSQIVNDFQKGDIAEGYSVSREKKESFPLTVTSAQKNPTAFYLCASSIGFTGELFFGEGSRLTVL.

The CDR3 protein is CASSLGPGTYEQYF. The DNA for the CDR3 is TGTGCCAGCAGCTTAGGGCCAGGGACCTACGAGCAGTACTTC. This chain joins TRBV11-2 and TRBJ2-7; D may be TRBD1 (5 bases). CDR1 and CDR2 from the germline V gene are SGHAT and FQNNGV. The length of the CDR3 is 14 residues. The germline V and J ends were trimmed by 1 base and 2 bases, with 9 bases remaining between them.

V gene TRBV7-2 combines with J gene TRBJ1-2; D is possibly TRBD1 (5 bases). The germline V gene has CDR1 SGHTA and CDR2 FQGNSA. CDR3 length: 14 residues. Trimming cost V 1 base and J 5 bases, with 11 bases left between them. CDR3 loop: CASSLGREGYGYTF. CDR3 coding DNA: TGTGCCAGCAGCTTAGGTAGAGAGGGGTATGGCTACACCTTC.

This chain uses TRBV7-2 with TRBJ1-1; the D is unclear. This CDR3 comprises 14 residues. V lost 5 bases to trimming and J lost 0 bases, with 10 bases between them. CDR1 SGHTA and CDR2 FQGNSA come from the germline V gene. The CDR3 reads CASSNVALNTEAFF. The CDR3 DNA reads TGTGCCAGCAGCAATGTTGCTTTGAACACTGAAGCTTTCTTT.

This clone has only one observation. This chain joins TRBV5-1 and TRBJ1-2, with TRBD1 matching over 8 bases. This CDR3 is built from 14 residues. Germline values: CDR1 SGHRS, CDR2 YFSETQ. V trimming: 0 bases; J trimming: 6 bases; junction bases outside the gene matches: 4. Here the CDR3 DNA reads TGCGCCAGCAGCTTGGGGACAGGGCAAAATGGCTACACCTTC. Translation: CASSLGTGQNGYTF.

The DNA for the CDR3 is TGTGCCAGCAGTCCCCCGGGTTACAACTATGGCTACACCTTC. Its translation: CASSPPGYNYGYTF. This chain connects TRBV28 to TRBJ1-2; D is uncertain. V was trimmed by 5 bases and J by 2 bases, leaving 12 bases between them. From germline, CDR1 is MDHEN and CDR2 SYDVKM. CDR3 size: 14 residues.

About this clone: Distinct nucleotide sequences in the sample also encode this CDR3. The chain joins TRBV28 to TRBJ2-3, with 10 bases matching TRBD1. With 2 bases clipped from V and 6 bases from J, the junction kept 5 bases outside the gene matches. The germline V gene encodes CDR1 MDHEN and CDR2 SYDVKM. This CDR3 contains 15 residues. The CDR3 sequence is CASSLRDRGTDTQYF. The CDR3 nucleotides are TGTGCCAGCAGTTTAAGGGACAGGGGAACGGATACGCAGTATTTT.

This clone showed up just once. This chain connects TRBV27 to TRBJ2-3; TRBD1 matches 8 bases. The CDR3 has 16 amino acids. V dropped 5 bases and J dropped 3; count of bases not matched to a gene: 10. The V gene's germline CDR1 is MNHEY and CDR2 SMNVEV (reference sequence). Here the CDR3 DNA reads TGTGCCAGCAGTCCCCTACAGGGGGATCGGACAGATACGCAGTATTTT. This encodes CASSPLQGDRTDTQYF.

The genes are TRBV2 and TRBJ1-1; a possible D gene is TRBD1 (6 bases). This CDR3 is 12 amino acids long. V lost 6 bases, J lost 5 bases, and 10 bases lay in between. Germline V lookup: CDR1 SNHLY, CDR2 FYNNEI. In DNA, the CDR3 is TGTGCCAGCAGCTACGGACAGACTGAAGCTTTCTTT. Its protein product is CASSYGQTEAFF.

The rearrangement joins TRBV4-3 to TRBJ1-1, with a weak D call TRBD1 (6 bases). V dropped 0 bases and J dropped 7 bases, with 21 bases sitting between them. The CDR3 extends over 17 amino acids. Germline-derived CDR1 and CDR2 are LGHNA and YSLEER. CDR3 region: CASSQEPQGRGFYEAFF. The CDR3 nucleotides read TGCGCCAGCAGCCAAGAACCACAGGGAAGGGGTTTCTATGAAGCTTTCTTT.